Below, 20 T cell receptor beta chains from the same sample are listed, as sequenced in a study of memory CD4+ T cells and cytomegalovirus serostatus. Single viable CD3+CD4+CD8-CD45RO+ cells were sorted as the memory CD4+ T cells. Some clones are missing from TCRdb's copy, which holds only in-frame ones; the method was immunoSEQ multiplex PCR. The data contain just under 95,000 clones, approximately 80% of them singletons. What was sequenced was memory CD4+ T cells from blood. Every receptor here comes from an adult in good health and CMV-seropositive.

This chain links TRBV19 with TRBJ1-2; the D gene is possibly TRBD1 (5 bases). Germline CDR1 LNHDA, CDR2 SQIVND (reference sequence). V was trimmed by 5 bases and J by 2 bases, leaving 15 bases between them. CDR3 length: 15 amino acids. The chain's CDR3 is CASSLPTVTNYGYTF. Written as DNA, the CDR3 is TGTGCCAGTAGTTTGCCGACAGTCACCAACTATGGCTACACCTTC.

There are a few counts of this clone. This chain links TRBV7-2 with TRBJ2-2; D not certain. The CDR3 totals 14 residues. V lost 0 bases to trimming and J lost 4 bases, with 6 bases between them. Per germline, CDR1 SGHTA and CDR2 FQGNSA. CDR3 sequence: CASSLAHGTGELFF. The CDR3, as DNA: TGTGCCAGCAGCTTAGCGCATGGCACCGGGGAGCTGTTTTTT.

V is TRBV6-5 and J is TRBJ1-2; D gene ambiguous. The CDR3 consists of 12 residues. V dropped 7 bases and J dropped 3 bases, with 9 bases sitting between them. The germline V gene has CDR1 MNHEY and CDR2 SVGAGI. CDR3 nucleotides: TGTGCCAGCACTCCCCTCCACTATGGCTACACCTTC. Amino acids: CASTPLHYGYTF.

The CDR3 is CASSSPKQGGHGYTF. As DNA, the CDR3 is TGTGCCAGCAGCTCTCCGAAACAGGGAGGCCATGGCTACACCTTC. The chain employs TRBV5-4 and TRBJ1-2; TRBD1 might be the D (6 bases). Deletions cut 3 bases from V and 6 bases from J, with 18 bases between. CDR1 and CDR2 from the germline V gene are SGHNT and YYREEE (reference sequence). CDR3 length: 15 amino acids. Supplemented by reference TRBV5-4 and TRBJ1-2, the full variable domain reads ETGVTQSPTHLIKTRGQQVTLRCSSQSGHNTVSWYQQALGQGPQFIFQYYREEENGRGNFPPRFSGLQFPNYSSELNVNALELDDSALYLCASSSPKQGGHGYTFGSGTRLTVV.

V gene TRBV28 combines with J gene TRBJ1-3; D gene uncertain. The ends were cut back, 5 bases at V and 2 bases at J, with 13 bases in the middle. There are 15 residues in the CDR3. CDR1 and CDR2 from the germline V gene are MDHEN and SYDVKM. The DNA of the CDR3 is TGTGCCAGCAGTCCTCAATGGGGAGCTGGAAACACCATATATTTT. Translated, it gives CASSPQWGAGNTIYF.

The chain links TRBV6-1 to TRBJ1-5; weak D call: TRBD1 (6 bases). Germline CDR1 MNHNS, CDR2 SASEGT. This CDR3 is built from 12 residues. The ends were cut back, 6 bases at V and 10 bases at J, with 13 bases in the middle. The CDR3, as DNA: TGTGCCAGCAGCCTACAGGGAGATCCCCAGCATTTT. Residues: CASSLQGDPQHF.

This clone showed up just a few times. The rearrangement joins TRBV6-1 to TRBJ1-3; no clear D. Germline V gives CDR1 MNHNS, CDR2 SASEGT. Trimming cost V 3 bases and J 0 bases, with 12 bases left between them. The length of the CDR3 is 16 residues. As DNA, the CDR3 is TGTGCCAGCAGTGACCCTACACGAGACTCTGGAAACACCATATATTTT. It codes for CASSDPTRDSGNTIYF.

The chain uses TRBV27 and TRBJ2-3; tentatively, D is TRBD2 (6 bases). V was cut by 1 base and J by 0 bases, with 11 bases left in between. The CDR3 has 16 amino acids. The germline V gene encodes CDR1 MNHEY and CDR2 SMNVEV (reference sequence). The chain's CDR3 is CASSLFYGSSTDTQYF. In DNA, the CDR3 is TGTGCCAGCAGTTTATTCTACGGGAGTAGCACAGATACGCAGTATTTT.

This chain links TRBV28 with TRBJ2-1; D is perhaps TRBD1 (7 bases). Germline CDR1 reads MDHEN; CDR2 reads SYDVKM. V was clipped by 4 bases and J by 4 bases, with 14 bases between them. The CDR3 is 15 residues long. Written as DNA, the CDR3 is TGTGCCAGCAGTTCTCCAGGGGGGTGGTACAATGAGCAGTTCTTC. Amino acid sequence: CASSSPGGWYNEQFF.

This chain connects TRBV4-2 to TRBJ2-5; no definite D call. The CDR3 consists of 15 residues. V dropped 0 bases and J dropped 0 bases, with 8 bases sitting between them. Germline V lookup: CDR1 LGHNA, CDR2 YNFKEQ. CDR3 sequence reads: CASSQDNTNQETQYF. The CDR3 nucleotides are TGTGCCAGCAGCCAAGATAACACAAACCAAGAGACCCAGTACTTC.

This chain uses TRBV28 with TRBJ1-5; D not certain. The CDR3 is made up of 14 amino acids. V lost 6 bases, J lost 4 bases, and 13 bases lay in between. The germline V gene has CDR1 MDHEN and CDR2 SYDVKM. The CDR3 DNA reads as TGTGCCAGCAGCCCCTTTCGAGGAAATCAGCCCCAGCATTTT. It specifies CASSPFRGNQPQHF. Combining the CDR3 with reference TRBV28 and TRBJ1-5 gives the whole variable domain DVKVTQSSRYLVKRTGEKVFLECVQDMDHENMFWYRQDPGLGLRLIYFSYDVKMKEKGDIPEGYSVSREKKERFSLILESASTNQTSMYLCASSPFRGNQPQHFGDGTRLSIL.

The chain couples TRBV9 to TRBJ2-6, with D tentatively TRBD1 (6 bases). Deletions cut 3 bases from V and 2 bases from J, with 9 bases between. From germline, CDR1 is SGDLS and CDR2 YYNGEE. The CDR3 length is 15 residues. In DNA, the CDR3 is TGTGCCAGCAGCGCCTCAGGGGCTGGGGCCAACGTCCTGACTTTC. The encoded protein is CASSASGAGANVLTF.

The J gene is TRBJ2-1, the V gene TRBV5-1; D is undetermined. Per germline, CDR1 SGHRS and CDR2 YFSETQ. This CDR3 has 13 amino acids. The germline V and J ends were trimmed by 0 bases and 4 bases, with 5 bases remaining between them. CDR3 nucleotide sequence: TGCGCCAGCAGCTTGGGGAATTACAATGAGCAGTTCTTC. Its protein is CASSLGNYNEQFF.

The chain is built from TRBV7-9 and TRBJ2-1; D call uncertain. This CDR3 has 15 residues. Trimming pared 5 bases from V and 4 bases from J, leaving 15 bases between. In germline, CDR1 is SEHNR, CDR2 FQNEAQ (reference sequence). The CDR3 here is CASSPKSTVYNEQFF. The DNA of the CDR3 is TGTGCCAGCAGCCCTAAATCAACAGTTTACAATGAGCAGTTCTTC.

The chain has TRBV7-9 and TRBJ2-7, with TRBD2 matching over 8 bases. This CDR3 contains 14 residues. CDR1 and CDR2 from the germline V gene are SEHNR and FQNEAQ (reference sequence). Unmatched junction bases numbered 7, after V lost 5 bases and J lost 4 bases. The CDR3 coding sequence is TGTGCCAGCAGCACGGGAGGGGACCTTTACGAGCAGTACTTC. Protein product: CASSTGGDLYEQYF.

This chain links TRBV2 with TRBJ1-5, with 8 bases aligning to TRBD1. CDR3 length: 14 amino acids. V shed 10 bases and J 3 bases; nucleotides not matched to a gene: 8. Germline CDR1 reads SNHLY; CDR2 reads FYNNEI. CDR3 sequence: CATGGTGINQPQHF. The CDR3 DNA is TGTGCCACAGGGGGCACCGGTATCAATCAGCCCCAGCATTTT.

The chain combines TRBV6-4 with TRBJ1-5; 7 bases fit TRBD1. CDR3 length equals 15 residues. Looked up from germline, CDR1 is MRHNA and CDR2 is SNTAGT. V shed 6 bases, J shed 7 bases, and the junction held 12 bases outside the gene matches. The CDR3: CASRLTDRVKQPQHF. CDR3 nucleotide sequence: TGTGCCAGCAGGCTGACCGACAGGGTCAAACAGCCCCAGCATTTT.

The rearrangement uses TRBV7-8 and TRBJ1-3; TRBD1 aligns across 7 bases. Germline-derived CDR1 and CDR2 are SGHVS and FQNEAQ. With 5 bases clipped from V and 0 bases from J, the junction kept 7 bases outside the gene matches. The CDR3 contains 16 residues. DNA for the CDR3: TGTGCCAGCAGCCCGGGGGGGGACAGCTCTGGAAACACCATATATTTT. It specifies CASSPGGDSSGNTIYF. The full variable domain, its missing parts supplied by reference TRBV7-8 and TRBJ1-3, is GAGVSQSPRYKVAKRGQDVALRCDPISGHVSLFWYQQALGQGPEFLTYFQNEAQLDKSGLPSDRFFAERPEGSVSTLKIQRTQQEDSAVYLCASSPGGDSSGNTIYFGEGSWLTVV.

This chain connects TRBV5-1 to TRBJ2-2; no clear D gene. From germline, CDR1 is SGHRS and CDR2 YFSETQ. Trimming took off 2 bases at V and 1 base at J, with 12 bases between the two ends. The CDR3 sequence is 16 residues long. CDR3 residues: CASSLVQLLNTGELFF. CDR3 DNA sequence: TGCGCCAGCAGCTTAGTCCAATTGCTGAACACCGGGGAGCTGTTTTTT.

The V and J genes are TRBV6-6 and TRBJ1-2; 8 bases agree with TRBD1. V gave up 0 bases and J gave up 6 bases; unmatched junction bases: 3. Germline CDR1 MNHNY, CDR2 SVGAGI (reference sequence). The CDR3 covers 14 residues. This chain's CDR3 is CASSYSAGGNGYTF. The DNA for the CDR3 is TGTGCCAGCAGTTACTCGGCAGGGGGCAATGGCTACACCTTC.